One sample yielded the 27 T cell receptor beta chains listed below, sequenced in a study of T cells in Graves' hyperthyroidism and ophthalmopathy. The source material, RNA transcripts, was used to amplify TCR beta CDR3 regions. A first-round RT-PCR of the TCR CDR3 used the HTBI primer set. Via MiXCR, TCRdb re-called the multiplex PCR reads, giving one row per CDR3 protein. The sample shows around 400,000 distinct CDR3 sequences, about a sixth of them seen only once. Sequencing was done on a sample of blood. These receptors were collected from a woman between 18 and 29 years old with Graves' hyperthyroidism that later progressed to Graves' ophthalmopathy.

This clonotype has a handful of counts. This chain uses TRBV27 with TRBJ2-7; D is ambiguous. This CDR3 contains 13 residues. Germline lookup yields CDR1 MNHEY and CDR2 SMNVEV (reference sequence). Trimming removed 10 bases from V and 5 bases from J, with 18 bases in between. The CDR3 DNA sequence: TGTGCCATCGGAACCCAGTCAGGAGACGAGCAGTACTTC. Amino acids: CAIGTQSGDEQYF.

This clonotype was observed at least ten times. This chain joins TRBV28 and TRBJ2-7, with D unclear. CDR1 and CDR2 (germline): MDHEN, SYDVKM. This CDR3 comprises 16 residues. With 6 bases removed from V and 6 bases from J, the gap between germline ends came to 24 bases. CDR3 loop: CASSTDQALYFGEQYF. The CDR3 DNA is TGTGCCAGCAGCACGGACCAGGCGTTATACTTCGGCGAGCAGTACTTC.

At least ten counts were recorded for this clonotype. J is TRBJ1-4 and V is TRBV5-1; tentatively, D is TRBD1 (6 bases). The V gene lost 0 bases and the J gene lost 4 bases, with 13 bases spanning the gap. The germline gives CDR1 SGHRS, CDR2 YFSETQ. The CDR3 runs 16 residues. The CDR3 region has the DNA TGCGCCAGCAGCTTGGCCCCGACAGGAATTAATGAAAAACTGTTTTTT. Its translation: CASSLAPTGINEKLFF.

The chain carries TRBV20-1 and TRBJ1-5; D is undetermined. The CDR3 has 15 amino acids. V dropped 3 bases and J dropped 1 base, with 13 bases sitting between them. CDR1 is DFQATT and CDR2 is SNEGSKA in the germline V gene (reference sequence). CDR3 protein: CSASLVVESNQPQHF. DNA for the CDR3: TGCAGTGCTAGTTTAGTTGTGGAGAGCAATCAGCCCCAGCATTTT.

This clonotype was seen a few times. The chain has TRBV4-1 and TRBJ2-1, with unresolved D. Between the trimmed V and J ends, which lost 1 base and 5 bases, there was a span of 21 bases. CDR3 length: 18 residues. In germline, CDR1 is MGHRA, CDR2 YSYEKL. As DNA, the CDR3 is TGCGCCAGCAGCCAAGGCCTTGGTGGCCCAAAAAGGAACAATGAGCAGTTCTTC. Encoded protein: CASSQGLGGPKRNNEQFF.

This rearrangement joins TRBV6-2 or TRBV6-3 to TRBJ2-2; 7 nucleotides agree with TRBD1. The CDR3 has 15 residues. V was pared by 5 bases and J by 4 bases, with 7 bases of the junction left unmatched. The germline gives CDR1 MNHEY, CDR2 SVGEGT. Here the CDR3 reads CASSVTGTSTGELFF. For the CDR3, the DNA is TGTGCCAGCAGTGTGACAGGGACCTCCACCGGGGAGCTGTTTTTT.

The genes are TRBV6-1 and TRBJ1-6; TRBD1 matches at 7 bases. Germline V lookup: CDR1 MNHNS, CDR2 SASEGT. The CDR3 extends over 14 amino acids. V lost 6 bases to trimming and J lost 7 bases; unmatched junction nucleotides: 6. The CDR3 reads CASSLQGGNSPLHF. CDR3 nucleotides: TGTGCCAGCAGCCTTCAGGGGGGGAATTCACCCCTCCACTTT.

This clonotype was seen only a few times. The chain carries TRBV24-1 and TRBJ1-5; 9 bases fit TRBD1. The germline gives CDR1 KGHDR, CDR2 SFDVKD. The CDR3 has 16 residues. Trimming at V came to 4 bases and at J to 5 bases, leaving 8 bases not matched to a gene. The CDR3 loop is CATSEQPRQGDQPQHF. In nucleotides, the CDR3 is TGTGCCACCAGTGAACAGCCCCGACAGGGGGATCAGCCCCAGCATTTT.

This clonotype occurred many times. This rearrangement joins TRBV27 to TRBJ2-3; 12 nucleotides line up with TRBD2. Per germline, CDR1 MNHEY and CDR2 SMNVEV (reference sequence). This CDR3 is built from 16 residues. V was clipped by 4 bases and J by 3 bases; unmatched bases: 5. This chain's CDR3 is CASSSRLAGVTDTQYF. CDR3 coding DNA: TGTGCCAGCAGTTCCCGACTAGCGGGAGTGACAGATACGCAGTATTTT.

This rearrangement joins TRBV5-1 to TRBJ2-1, with 7 bases fitting TRBD2. This CDR3 is 12 amino acids long. V shed 4 bases and J 12 bases; nucleotides not matched to a gene: 7. Germline V gives CDR1 SGHRS, CDR2 YFSETQ. CDR3 in DNA: TGCGCCAGCAGCCCCGGGAGGAGCGGGCAGTTCTTC. This encodes CASSPGRSGQFF.

This chain joins TRBV6-2 or TRBV6-3 and TRBJ1-5; D is unclear. This CDR3 contains 14 residues. V was cut by 11 bases and J by 3 bases, with 17 bases left in between. In germline, CDR1 is MNHEY, CDR2 SVGEGT. The CDR3 protein is CARRTEEINQPQHF. CDR3 bases: TGTGCCCGGCGGACCGAGGAGATCAATCAGCCCCAGCATTTT.

CDR3 region: CASEVGTGGGANVLTF. CDR3 nucleotides: TGTGCCAGCGAAGTCGGGACAGGAGGTGGGGCCAACGTCCTGACTTTC. The V call is TRBV7-9, the J call TRBJ2-6; 8 bases are a match to TRBD1. CDR1 SEHNR and CDR2 FQNEAQ come from the germline V gene (reference sequence). The CDR3 is 16 amino acids. The V and J ends lost 8 bases and 3 bases, in that order; junction bases with no gene match: 9.

This clonotype was detected many times. The rearrangement joins TRBV28 to TRBJ2-7; weak D call: TRBD2 (7 bases). The CDR3 is 15 amino acids. CDR1 MDHEN and CDR2 SYDVKM come from the germline V gene. The ends were cut back, 4 bases at V and 6 bases at J, with 19 bases in the middle. CDR3 coding DNA: TGTGCCAGCAGTTCCCCTAGCGGACCAGGGGCCGAGCAGTACTTC. It translates to CASSSPSGPGAEQYF.

This clonotype was counted ten times or more. The J gene is TRBJ2-7, the V gene TRBV7-8; TRBD1 is a possible D gene (5 bases). The CDR3 totals 15 residues. The ends were cut back, 0 bases at V and 1 base at J, with 10 bases in the middle. CDR1 and CDR2 (germline): SGHVS, FQNEAQ. The CDR3 loop reads CASSLAPGPSYEQYF. In DNA form, the CDR3 reads TGTGCCAGCAGCTTAGCCCCAGGGCCTTCCTACGAGCAGTACTTC. Full variable domain (remainder filled in from reference TRBV7-8 and TRBJ2-7): GAGVSQSPRYKVAKRGQDVALRCDPISGHVSLFWYQQALGQGPEFLTYFQNEAQLDKSGLPSDRFFAERPEGSVSTLKIQRTQQEDSAVYLCASSLAPGPSYEQYFGPGTRLTVT.

This clonotype has a handful of counts. The chain links TRBV12-3 or TRBV12-4 to TRBJ2-1, with 7 bases that match TRBD1. The V gene end was trimmed by 6 bases and the J gene end by 0 bases; junction bases not matched to a gene: 14. The CDR3 extends over 18 amino acids. The CDR3 nucleotides are TGTGCCAGCAGCTTCTTTTTTTTAGACAGGGCCTCCTACAATGAGCAGTTCTTC. Translated: CASSFFFLDRASYNEQFF.

This clonotype was counted many times. The rearrangement uses TRBV28 and TRBJ2-7; tentatively, D is TRBD1 or TRBD2 (5 bases each). The ends were cut back, 4 bases at V and 3 bases at J, with 19 bases in the middle. Per the germline V gene, CDR1 is MDHEN and CDR2 is SYDVKM. The CDR3 has 16 amino acids. The CDR3 DNA sequence: TGTGCCAGCAGTTCAGGACCGGGACCCCCCTACTACGAGCAGTACTTC. Protein sequence: CASSSGPGPPYYEQYF.

This clonotype was recorded many times. CDR3 nucleotide sequence: TGTGCCAGCAAACACGCCCGGATCAGGAACACTGAAGCTTTCTTT. This encodes CASKHARIRNTEAFF. This chain links TRBV28 with TRBJ1-1; D is unclear. There are 15 residues in the CDR3. V shed 7 bases and J shed 1 base, with 16 bases lying between them. Germline CDR1 and CDR2: MDHEN and SYDVKM.

This clonotype was recorded at least ten times. The chain combines TRBV7-9 with TRBJ2-1, with D possibly matching TRBD1 (6 bases). Germline-derived CDR1 and CDR2 are SEHNR and FQNEAQ (reference sequence). The CDR3 runs 14 residues. V dropped 1 base and J dropped 7 bases, with 11 bases sitting between them. The CDR3 DNA follows: TGTGCCAGCAGCTTAGAGGGACACGATAATGAGCAGTTCTTC. It is translated as CASSLEGHDNEQFF.

The chain has TRBV18 and TRBJ2-5; D possibly corresponds to TRBD2 (5 bases). V lost 4 bases and J lost 2, with 11 bases in between. This CDR3 comprises 14 residues. Germline V gives CDR1 KGHSH, CDR2 LQKENI. CDR3 in DNA: TGTGCCAGCTCACTAATGGGAGTGCAAGAGACCCAGTACTTC. Protein sequence: CASSLMGVQETQYF.

This chain connects TRBV28 to TRBJ2-1; 8 nucleotides align to TRBD1. This CDR3 spans 14 amino acids. Germline CDR1 MDHEN, CDR2 SYDVKM. With V trimmed by 5 bases and J by 5 bases, 5 bases remained unmatched. CDR3 DNA: TGTGCCAGCAGTCCCCAGGGGGCCCACAATGAGCAGTTCTTC. Its protein is CASSPQGAHNEQFF.

This chain connects TRBV28 to TRBJ2-5, with 7 bases matching TRBD2. V shed 6 bases, J shed 0 bases, and the junction held 1 base outside the gene matches. There are 13 residues in the CDR3. The V gene's germline CDR1 is MDHEN and CDR2 SYDVKM. CDR3 sequence (DNA): TGTGCCAGCAGACGGGGGGACCAAGAGACCCAGTACTTC. Protein: CASRRGDQETQYF.

The CDR3 DNA sequence: TGTGCCAGCAGCTCTTATTGGGGCTACGAGCAGTACTTC. It translates to CASSSYWGYEQYF. The chain carries TRBV5-5 and TRBJ2-7, with D unresolved. Trimming removed 3 bases at V and 3 bases at J, with 10 bases between. CDR1 and CDR2 (germline): SGHKS, YYEKEE (reference sequence). The CDR3 has 13 residues.

The table lists this clonotype with many counts. The rearrangement joins TRBV6-2 or TRBV6-3 to TRBJ2-7; D might be TRBD1 or TRBD2, each matching 5 bases. This CDR3 region has 13 residues. The V end lost 7 bases, the J end lost 0 bases, and 10 bases lay between the germline ends. Germline V gene sequence: CDR1 MNHEY, CDR2 SVGEGT. The CDR3 coding sequence is TGTGCCAGCAAATCCGGGACCTCCTACGAGCAGTACTTC. It is translated as CASKSGTSYEQYF.

The J gene is TRBJ1-3, the V gene TRBV30; TRBD1 might be the D (6 bases). CDR3 length equals 15 residues. V was trimmed by 3 bases and J by 5 bases, leaving 17 bases between them. Germline CDR1 and CDR2: GTSNPN and SVGIG (reference sequence). DNA for the CDR3: TGTGCCTGGAGGGACTTTAACAGGGCTAGAAACACCATATATTTT. This gives the protein CAWRDFNRARNTIYF.

This clonotype was detected a few times. This chain connects TRBV5-6 to TRBJ2-5; 10 bases agree with TRBD1. The CDR3 has 14 amino acids. The ends lost 4 bases at V and 4 bases at J; junction bases unmatched: 4. The germline V gene encodes CDR1 SGHDT and CDR2 YYEEEE. The CDR3 nucleotides are TGTGCCAGCAGCCTCGGGACAGGGGTAGAGACCCAGTACTTC. Its protein product is CASSLGTGVETQYF. Supplemented by reference TRBV5-6 and TRBJ2-5, the full variable domain reads DAGVTQSPTHLIKTRGQQVTLRCSPKSGHDTVSWYQQALGQGPQFIFQYYEEEERQRGNFPDRFSGHQFPNYSSELNVNALLLGDSALYLCASSLGTGVETQYFGPGTRLLVL.

This clonotype was counted many times. The rearrangement joins TRBV29-1 to TRBJ1-1, with 7 bases fitting TRBD1. This CDR3 has 14 amino acids. V trimming: 6 bases; J trimming: 1 base; junction bases outside the gene matches: 8. CDR1 is SQVTM, CDR2 ANQGSEA, per germline. The CDR3 reads CSVNRQGQNTEAFF. The DNA of the CDR3 is TGCAGCGTGAATAGACAGGGCCAGAACACTGAAGCTTTCTTT.

In the case of this clonotype: Possible read error: a much larger clone is one base away. The V gene is TRBV11-2, the J gene TRBJ2-1, with TRBD1 matching over 10 bases. Germline CDR1 SGHAT, CDR2 FQNNGV. The CDR3 has 16 residues. As DNA, the CDR3 is TGTGCCAGCAGCTCGCCCATGGGACAGGGGTACAATAAGCAGTTCTTC. Translation gives CASSSPMGQGYNKQFF.